The clone carrying this TCR beta chain was counted many times. Its specificity is not known. The sample comes from a study of T-cell reconstitution after alpha-beta-depleted transplantation in children. Overall study results and limits: From surviving recipient T cells and thymic progenitors came the high day-60 TCRbeta diversity observed in some patients. There were reportedly several hundred expanded graft clones from which alpha-beta T cells came about two months after transplant. Newly made T cells mostly supplied T-cell counts and diversity one year after transplant.

During its preparation, the TCRbeta library received unique molecular identifiers. TCRdb re-called the PCR reads through MiXCR, storing one row per CDR3 protein. The table shows about 97,000 distinct CDR3 sequences, with about 5.6% occurring only once. The specimen was PBMCs, mostly from graft donor cells, collected 60 days after TCRalphabeta/CD19-depleted stem cell transplant. This receptor was identified in a female patient aged 2 to 10 who had a stem cell transplant for Fanconi anemia, so the T cells may come from the graft donor.

The CDR3 nucleotides are TGTGCCAGCAGTCCTCTTCCCGGACTAGCGGGAGTCGGCGGCTCCTACAATGAGCAGTTCTTC. It yields the protein CASSPLPGLAGVGGSYNEQFF. V and J are TRBV28 and TRBJ2-1; 13 bases are a match to TRBD2. The CDR3 covers 21 residues. The junction had 16 bases not matched to a gene; V was cut back by 5 bases and J by 0 bases. Germline V gene sequence: CDR1 MDHEN, CDR2 SYDVKM.